Shown below are 16 T cell receptor beta chains from a single sample sequenced in a study of T cell responses to AZD1222 COVID-19 vaccine. Here immunoSEQ multiplex PCR was the method, and the copy in TCRdb shows in-frame clones only, minus some. The top ten hold approximately 0.5% of the sample, which has around 200,000 clones, around nine tenths seen once. This specimen consisted of peripheral blood, obtained on day 0 of AZD1222 vaccination. The receptors here all came from an adult in good health.

V and J are TRBV19 and TRBJ1-3; D possibly corresponds to TRBD1 (5 bases). The CDR3 extends over 17 amino acids. The V end was cut by 6 bases, the J end by 2 bases, with 20 bases between. The germline V gene encodes CDR1 LNHDA and CDR2 SQIVND (reference sequence). CDR3 loop: CASSEGTGTTPGNTIYF. CDR3 nucleotide sequence: TGTGCCAGTAGCGAGGGGACCGGGACCACGCCTGGAAACACCATATATTTT.

This sequence joins TRBV6-1 and TRBJ2-2; 9 nucleotides align to TRBD1. V trimming: 3 bases; J trimming: 5 bases; junction bases outside the gene matches: 10. This CDR3 has 17 residues. Germline assignment: CDR1 MNHNS and CDR2 SASEGT. The CDR3 region has the DNA TGTGCCAGCAGTGATACTTCGGGACAGGGTCTTACCGGGGAGCTGTTTTTT. Protein sequence: CASSDTSGQGLTGELFF.

CDR3 region: CASSDFAGDQPQHF. Here the CDR3 DNA reads TGTGCCAGCAGTGACTTTGCAGGGGATCAGCCCCAGCATTTT. The chain carries TRBV6-4 and TRBJ1-5; TRBD1 might be the D (6 bases). The length of the CDR3 is 14 residues. From germline, CDR1 is MRHNA and CDR2 SNTAGT. Trimming cost V 1 base and J 5 bases, with 9 bases left between them.

The chain combines TRBV19 with TRBJ1-5, with D perhaps matching TRBD1 (6 bases). The germline V gene encodes CDR1 LNHDA and CDR2 SQIVND (reference sequence). V lost 5 bases, J lost 0 bases, and 14 bases lay in between. There are 16 residues in the CDR3. The CDR3 bases are TGTGCCAGTAGTTCTGAACAGGGTTATAGCAATCAGCCCCAGCATTTT. It translates to CASSSEQGYSNQPQHF.

In its sample, this clone was seen once. This chain links TRBV7-2 with TRBJ2-3, with 8 bases aligning to TRBD2. CDR1 SGHTA and CDR2 FQGNSA come from the germline V gene. CDR3 length equals 14 residues. J lost 0 bases, V lost 4 bases, and 0 bases had no gene match. CDR3 coding DNA: TGTGCCAGCAGCTCTAGCGGGAGCACAGATACGCAGTATTTT. Translated, it gives CASSSSGSTDTQYF.

CDR3 sequence reads: CASRRTGANEQYF. In nucleotides, the CDR3 is TGTGCCAGCAGGCGGACAGGGGCCAACGAGCAGTACTTC. This chain links TRBV5-8 with TRBJ2-7, with 9 bases identical to TRBD1. Trimming removed 5 bases from V and 5 bases from J; junction bases left unmatched: 5. Germline CDR1 SGHTS, CDR2 YDEGEE. The CDR3 extends over 13 amino acids.

J is TRBJ1-1 and V is TRBV7-6; TRBD1 matches 11 bases. The CDR3 has 15 residues. The V and J ends lost 1 base and 5 bases, in that order; junction bases with no gene match: 3. CDR1 and CDR2 (germline): SGHVS, FNYEAQ. The CDR3 region has the DNA TGTGCCAGCAGCTTAGGGGACAGGGGGAAGACTGAAGCTTTCTTT. It encodes CASSLGDRGKTEAFF. Looking up the rest from reference TRBV7-6 and TRBJ1-1 gives the full variable domain: GAGVSQSPRYKVTKRGQDVALRCDPISGHVSLYWYRQALGQGPEFLTYFNYEAQQDKSGLPNDRFSAERPEGSISTLTIQRTEQRDSAMYRCASSLGDRGKTEAFFGQGTRLTVV.

The V call is TRBV28, the J call TRBJ2-1; 9 positions agree with TRBD1. Germline-derived CDR1 and CDR2 are MDHEN and SYDVKM. V lost 4 bases to trimming and J lost 7 bases; unmatched junction nucleotides: 11. The CDR3 loop spans 16 amino acids. This chain's CDR3 is CASSSAGTGRWNEQFF. In DNA form, the CDR3 reads TGTGCCAGCAGTTCCGCCGGGACAGGGCGGTGGAATGAGCAGTTCTTC.

The chain carries TRBV10-3 and TRBJ1-5, with unresolved D. This CDR3 contains 12 residues. Germline V lookup: CDR1 ENHRY, CDR2 SYGVKD. Between the trimmed V and J ends, which lost 3 bases and 5 bases, there was a span of 5 bases. CDR3 region: CAISDEYQPQHF. The DNA of the CDR3 is TGTGCCATCAGTGATGAGTATCAGCCCCAGCATTTT.

This clone was seen only once. The chain joins TRBV6-5 to TRBJ2-5; 11 bases are shared with TRBD2. The CDR3 length is 14 residues. CDR1 MNHEY and CDR2 SVGAGI come from the germline V gene. After removal of 4 bases from V and 5 bases from J, the junction contained 3 bases not matched to a gene. The CDR3 protein is CASSFSGRGETQYF. Here the CDR3 DNA reads TGTGCCAGCAGTTTTAGCGGGAGGGGGGAGACCCAGTACTTC.

The chain employs TRBV28 and TRBJ1-5; 7 bases are shared with TRBD1. CDR1 and CDR2 from the germline V gene are MDHEN and SYDVKM. The V segment lost 6 bases and the J segment 4 bases; nucleotides outside the gene matches: 9. This CDR3 spans 15 amino acids. For the CDR3, the DNA is TGTGCCAGCAGCCTACGGGGGACAGAAAATCAGCCCCAGCATTTT. Amino acid sequence: CASSLRGTENQPQHF.

This chain joins TRBV7-6 and TRBJ1-3; TRBD1 aligns across 7 bases. This CDR3 has 17 residues. Losses at the gene ends were 1 base for V and 7 bases for J; bases not matched to a gene: 13. The germline CDR1 and CDR2 sequences are SGHVS and FNYEAQ. The CDR3 sequence is CASSLDGTARSSNTIYF. DNA of the CDR3: TGTGCCAGCAGCTTAGACGGGACAGCCCGAAGTAGTAACACCATATATTTT.

The chain is built from TRBV5-6 and TRBJ2-7; 8 bases align to TRBD2. V gave up 4 bases and J gave up 4 bases; unmatched junction bases: 10. The CDR3 spans 15 residues. From germline, CDR1 is SGHDT and CDR2 YYEEEE. This CDR3 reads CASSPVSGREYEQYF. In DNA, the CDR3 is TGTGCCAGCAGCCCTGTCTCCGGGAGGGAGTACGAGCAGTACTTC.

This CDR3 reads CASSVGSGETQYF. In DNA, the CDR3 is TGTGCCAGCAGCGTAGGGAGCGGAGAGACCCAGTACTTC. The chain combines TRBV9 with TRBJ2-5, with D maybe TRBD2 (5 bases). Per the germline V gene, CDR1 is SGDLS and CDR2 is YYNGEE. The CDR3 runs 13 residues. V lost 0 bases to trimming and J lost 4 bases, with 7 bases between them.

CDR3 DNA: TGTGCCAGCAGCTTAGGAATTCCTTACCGGGAGGAGTGGGAGACCCAGTACTTC. Translating it yields CASSLGIPYREEWETQYF. The J gene is TRBJ2-5, the V gene TRBV11-3; TRBD2 matches 7 bases. V was clipped by 1 base and J by 5 bases; unmatched bases: 16. The germline V gene has CDR1 SGHNT and CDR2 YENEEA. The CDR3 runs to 18 residues.

The chain uses TRBV21-1 and TRBJ2-7. TRBV21-1 is labeled a pseudogene. CDR3 length: 14 residues. The CDR3 bases are TGTGCCAGCAGCAAAGAGGGCTGGAACTACGAGCAGTACTTC. Its protein is CASSKEGWNYEQYF.